This T cell receptor beta chain was captured in a study of blood T cell repertoires in COVID-19. Turning to the study itself: Acute and convalescent COVID-19 samples came from the United States, Italy and Spain.

Original data processing: The authors estimated nucleated cell counts from reference gene primer amplification. Assay used: immunoSEQ multiplex PCR; TCRdb lists only in-frame clones, some missing. That table is the source of V, J and clone size, and D and trimming were worked out from the DNA. The profile shows 50,000 to 60,000 clones, roughly nine tenths of them singletons. The sequence came from a woman of 80 years or more with acute or convalescent COVID-19. Input material: peripheral blood.

The CDR3 DNA sequence: TGTGCCAGCTCACCGGTGGGACAGGGGGTAGCTGAAGCTTTCTTT. It translates to CASSPVGQGVAEAFF. The chain has TRBV18 and TRBJ1-1, with 11 bases identical to TRBD1. The CDR3 extends over 15 amino acids. Germline CDR1 reads KGHSH; CDR2 reads LQKENI. Trimming at V came to 3 bases and at J to 6 bases, leaving 6 bases not matched to a gene.